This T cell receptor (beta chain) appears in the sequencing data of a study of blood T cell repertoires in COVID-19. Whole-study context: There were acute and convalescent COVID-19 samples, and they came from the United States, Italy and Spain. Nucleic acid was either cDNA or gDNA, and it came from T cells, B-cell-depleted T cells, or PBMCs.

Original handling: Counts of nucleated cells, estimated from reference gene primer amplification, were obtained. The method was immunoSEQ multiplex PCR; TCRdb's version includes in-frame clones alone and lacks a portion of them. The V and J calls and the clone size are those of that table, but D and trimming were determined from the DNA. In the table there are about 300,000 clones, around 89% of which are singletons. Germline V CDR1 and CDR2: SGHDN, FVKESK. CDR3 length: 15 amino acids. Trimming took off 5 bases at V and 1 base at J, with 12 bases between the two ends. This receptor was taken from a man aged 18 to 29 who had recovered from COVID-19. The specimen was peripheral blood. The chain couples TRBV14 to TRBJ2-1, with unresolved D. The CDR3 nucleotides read TGTGCCAGCAGCTCCGGTGCCCTGTCCTACAATGAGCAGTTCTTC. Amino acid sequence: CASSSGALSYNEQFF.